This is a list of T cell receptor beta chains from one sample in a study of vaccination and CD4 T cells after COVID-19. Via MiXCR, TCRdb re-called the PCR reads, giving one row per CDR3 protein. The repertoire holds 15,000 to 25,000 distinct CDR3 sequences, with around 43% as singletons. For these receptors, no antigen is known. This specimen was CD4+ T cells from blood, cultured in vitro, taken before SARS-CoV-2 vaccination. The receptors were sampled from a human donor who had recovered from COVID-19. CDR3s include the opening cysteine and the closing phenylalanine or tryptophan. D genes are given only for firm matches. Only some rows state a clone size, as once, few, many or a class for expanded clones.

j_gene | abundance | v_gene | d_gene | CDR3nt | CDR3aa
TRBJ2-7 | few | TRBV24-1 | TRBD1 | TGTGCCACCACCTCCGGGACAGGGACTCGGGAGCAGTACTTC | CATTSGTGTREQYF
TRBJ1-1 | . | TRBV29-1 | TRBD1 | TGCAGCGTAGTTACCGACAGGGAAAACACTGAAGCTTTCTTT | CSVVTDRENTEAFF
TRBJ1-1 | few | TRBV20-1 | . | TGCAGTGCTAGAGTTGGACAGAGTGAAGCTTTCTTT | CSARVGQSEAFF
TRBJ1-1 | few | TRBV6-1 | . | TGTGCCAGCAGTGAAGCTTTGAACACTGAAGCTTTCTTT | CASSEALNTEAFF
TRBJ1-2 | . | TRBV7-2 | TRBD1 | TGTGCCAGCAGCCCCGCGACAGGGCCCGACTATGGCTACACCTTC | CASSPATGPDYGYTF
TRBJ1-2 | . | TRBV24-1 | . | TGTGCCACCAGTGATGAGGGACGGAGAACAGGCTACACCTTC | CATSDEGRRTGYTF
TRBJ1-1 | few | TRBV7-2 | TRBD1 | TGTGCCAGCAGCTCGAGGGACAGCCCTTGGTTGACTGAAGCTTTCTTT | CASSSRDSPWLTEAFF
TRBJ2-4 | . | TRBV5-6 | TRBD2 | TGTGCCAGCAGCTTGGCTAGCGGGGGCGTGGACATTCAGTACTTC | CASSLASGGVDIQYF
TRBJ2-2 | . | TRBV5-8 | TRBD1 | TGTGCCAGCAGGGTGCCAGGGGGAACCGGGGAGCTGTTTTTT | CASRVPGGTGELFF
TRBJ1-2 | few | TRBV28 | TRBD1 | TGTGCCAGCAGGGTGACAGGGGCTAACTATGGCTACACCTTC | CASRVTGANYGYTF
TRBJ2-6 | once | TRBV2 | TRBD1 | TGTGCCAGCCATCGGGGACAGGCGAGCTCTGGGGCCAACGTCCTGACTTTC | CASHRGQASSGANVLTF
TRBJ2-7 | . | TRBV27 | . | TGTGCCAGCGCCAGGCGATTCTCCTACGAGCAGTACTTC | CASARRFSYEQYF
TRBJ1-2 | . | TRBV2 | . | TGTGCCAGCAGTGCTATGTCAGCCTCATATGGCTACACCTTC | CASSAMSASYGYTF
TRBJ1-2 | few | TRBV5-1 | TRBD1 | TGCGCCAGCAGCTTCACGGTGGGGGGACAGGGACCCCACACCTTC | CASSFTVGGQGPHTF
TRBJ2-3 | few | TRBV20-1 | . | TGCAGTGGATCGGGTGGTTCAGATACGCAGTATTTT | CSGSGGSDTQYF
TRBJ1-1 | . | TRBV30 | . | TGTGCCTGGACCCGGGGGGCACCCTCGGGAGCTTTCTTT | CAWTRGAPSGAFF
TRBJ2-1 | few | TRBV15 | . | TGTGCCACCAGCGGGACCTACAATGAGCAGTTCTTC | CATSGTYNEQFF
TRBJ1-2 | . | TRBV11-3 | . | TGTGCCAGCAGCTTGTCGGGTGATGGCTACACCTTC | CASSLSGDGYTF
TRBJ2-5 | . | TRBV11-3 | TRBD2 | TGTGCCAGCAGCTTGTTGTCTAGCGGGATAGAGACCCAGTACTTC | CASSLLSSGIETQYF
TRBJ2-7 | . | TRBV7-8 | TRBD2 | TGTGCCAGCAGCTTAATCAGCGGGAGGGCCGGCCACGAGCAGTACTTC | CASSLISGRAGHEQYF